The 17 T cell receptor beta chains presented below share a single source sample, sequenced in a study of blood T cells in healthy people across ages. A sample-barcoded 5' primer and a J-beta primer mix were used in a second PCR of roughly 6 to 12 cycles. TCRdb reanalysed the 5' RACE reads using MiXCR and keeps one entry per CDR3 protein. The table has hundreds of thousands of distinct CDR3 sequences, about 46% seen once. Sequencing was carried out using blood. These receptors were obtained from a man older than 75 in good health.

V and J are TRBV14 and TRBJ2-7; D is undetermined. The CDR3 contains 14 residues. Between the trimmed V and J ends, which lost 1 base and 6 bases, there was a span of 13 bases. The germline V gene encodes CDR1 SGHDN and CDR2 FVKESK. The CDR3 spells CASSQGLFASEQYF. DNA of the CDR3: TGTGCCAGCAGCCAAGGTCTATTTGCCTCCGAGCAGTACTTC.

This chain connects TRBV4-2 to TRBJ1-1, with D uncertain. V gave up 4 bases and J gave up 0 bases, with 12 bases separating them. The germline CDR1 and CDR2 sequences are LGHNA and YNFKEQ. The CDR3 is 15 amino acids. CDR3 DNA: TGTGCCAGCAGCCGAAATTGGGATATGAACACTGAAGCTTTCTTT. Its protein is CASSRNWDMNTEAFF.

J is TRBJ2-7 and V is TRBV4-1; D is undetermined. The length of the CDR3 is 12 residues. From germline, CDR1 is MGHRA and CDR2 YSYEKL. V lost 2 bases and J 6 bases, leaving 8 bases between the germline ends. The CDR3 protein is CASSQQSGEQYF. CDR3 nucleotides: TGCGCCAGCAGCCAACAGTCGGGCGAGCAGTACTTC.

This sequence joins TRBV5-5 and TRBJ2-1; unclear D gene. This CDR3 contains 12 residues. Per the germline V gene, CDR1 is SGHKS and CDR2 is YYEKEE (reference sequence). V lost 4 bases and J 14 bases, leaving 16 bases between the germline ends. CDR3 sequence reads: CASSAAGLEEFF. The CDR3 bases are TGTGCCAGCAGCGCAGCAGGATTAGAGGAGTTCTTC.

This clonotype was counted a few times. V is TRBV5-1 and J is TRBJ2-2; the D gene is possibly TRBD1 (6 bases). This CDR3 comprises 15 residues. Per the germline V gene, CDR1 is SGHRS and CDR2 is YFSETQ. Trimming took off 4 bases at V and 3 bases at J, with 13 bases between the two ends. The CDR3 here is CASSREQGYTGELFF. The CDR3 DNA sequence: TGCGCCAGCAGCCGAGAACAGGGATACACCGGGGAGCTGTTTTTT.

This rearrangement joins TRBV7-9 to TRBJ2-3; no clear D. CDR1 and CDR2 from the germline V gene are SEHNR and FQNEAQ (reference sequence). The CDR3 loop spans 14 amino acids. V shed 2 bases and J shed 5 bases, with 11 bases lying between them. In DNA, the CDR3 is TGTGCCAGCAGCTTACCGATCGGCGTAGATACGCAGTATTTT. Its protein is CASSLPIGVDTQYF.

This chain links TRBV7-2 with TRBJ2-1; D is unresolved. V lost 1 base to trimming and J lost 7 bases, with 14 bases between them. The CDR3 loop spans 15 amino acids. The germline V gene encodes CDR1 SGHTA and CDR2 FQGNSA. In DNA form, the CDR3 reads TGTGCCAGCAGCTTAGAAGCCCTCGAGAGGAATGAGCAGTTCTTC. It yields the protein CASSLEALERNEQFF.

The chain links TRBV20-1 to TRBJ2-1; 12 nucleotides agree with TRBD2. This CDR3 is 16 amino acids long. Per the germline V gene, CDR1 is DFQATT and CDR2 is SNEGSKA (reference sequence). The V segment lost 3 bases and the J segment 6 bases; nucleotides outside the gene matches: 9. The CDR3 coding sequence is TGCAGTGCTAGTCAAATGACTAGCGGGAGAGGCAATGAGCAGTTCTTC. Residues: CSASQMTSGRGNEQFF.

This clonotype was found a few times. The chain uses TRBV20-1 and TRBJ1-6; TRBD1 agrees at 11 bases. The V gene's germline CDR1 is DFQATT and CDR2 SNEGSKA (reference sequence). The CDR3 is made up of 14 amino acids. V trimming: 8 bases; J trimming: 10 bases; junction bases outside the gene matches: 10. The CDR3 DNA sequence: TGCAGTCCTGGACAGGGGGCTGGGAGGTCACCCCTCCACTTT. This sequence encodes CSPGQGAGRSPLHF.

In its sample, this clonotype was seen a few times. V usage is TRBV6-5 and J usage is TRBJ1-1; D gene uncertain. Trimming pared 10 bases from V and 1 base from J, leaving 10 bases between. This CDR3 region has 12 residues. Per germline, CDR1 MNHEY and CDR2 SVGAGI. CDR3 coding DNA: TGTGCCACTGGTCGGGGGAACACTGAAGCTTTCTTT. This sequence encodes CATGRGNTEAFF.

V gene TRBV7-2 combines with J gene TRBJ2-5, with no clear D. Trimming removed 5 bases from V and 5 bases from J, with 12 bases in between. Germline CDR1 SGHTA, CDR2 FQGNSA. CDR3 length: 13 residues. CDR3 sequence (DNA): TGTGCCAGCAGCCCCTGGAACGAGGAGACCCAGTACTTC. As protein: CASSPWNEETQYF.

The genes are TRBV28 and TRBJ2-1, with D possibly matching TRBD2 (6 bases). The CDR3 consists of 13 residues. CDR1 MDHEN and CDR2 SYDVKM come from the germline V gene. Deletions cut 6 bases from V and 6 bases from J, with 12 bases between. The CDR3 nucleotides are TGTGCCAGCAGCCATACTAGCCTCAATGAGCAGTTCTTC. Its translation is CASSHTSLNEQFF.

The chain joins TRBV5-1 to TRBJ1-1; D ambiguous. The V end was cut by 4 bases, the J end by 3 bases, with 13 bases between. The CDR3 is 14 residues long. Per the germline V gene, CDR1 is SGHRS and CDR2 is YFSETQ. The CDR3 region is CASSTSGGDTEAFF. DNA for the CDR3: TGCGCCAGCAGCACCTCAGGTGGGGACACTGAAGCTTTCTTT.

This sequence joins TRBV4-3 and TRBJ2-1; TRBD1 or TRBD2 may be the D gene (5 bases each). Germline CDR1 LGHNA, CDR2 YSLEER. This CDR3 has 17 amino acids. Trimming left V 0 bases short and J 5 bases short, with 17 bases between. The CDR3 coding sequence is TGCGCCAGCAGCCAAGATCCGGGACGAGTCTTAGACAATGAGCAGTTCTTC. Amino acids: CASSQDPGRVLDNEQFF.

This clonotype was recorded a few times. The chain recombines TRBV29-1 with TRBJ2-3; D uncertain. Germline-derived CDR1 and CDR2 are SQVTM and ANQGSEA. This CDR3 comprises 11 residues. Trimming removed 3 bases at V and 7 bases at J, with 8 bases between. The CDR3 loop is CSVDSANTQYF. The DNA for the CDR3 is TGCAGCGTTGATTCTGCTAATACGCAGTATTTT.

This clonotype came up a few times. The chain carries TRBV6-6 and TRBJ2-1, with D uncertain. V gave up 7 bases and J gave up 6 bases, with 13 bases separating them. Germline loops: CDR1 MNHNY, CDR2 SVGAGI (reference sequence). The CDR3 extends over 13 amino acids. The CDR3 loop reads CASTSISVNEQFF. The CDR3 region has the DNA TGTGCCAGCACCTCAATTAGTGTCAATGAGCAGTTCTTC.

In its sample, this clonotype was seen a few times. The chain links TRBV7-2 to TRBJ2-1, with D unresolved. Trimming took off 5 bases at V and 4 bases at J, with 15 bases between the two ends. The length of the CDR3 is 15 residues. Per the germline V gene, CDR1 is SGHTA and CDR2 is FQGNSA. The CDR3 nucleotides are TGTGCCAGCAGCCGAACGACTCAACTGTACAATGAGCAGTTCTTC. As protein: CASSRTTQLYNEQFF.